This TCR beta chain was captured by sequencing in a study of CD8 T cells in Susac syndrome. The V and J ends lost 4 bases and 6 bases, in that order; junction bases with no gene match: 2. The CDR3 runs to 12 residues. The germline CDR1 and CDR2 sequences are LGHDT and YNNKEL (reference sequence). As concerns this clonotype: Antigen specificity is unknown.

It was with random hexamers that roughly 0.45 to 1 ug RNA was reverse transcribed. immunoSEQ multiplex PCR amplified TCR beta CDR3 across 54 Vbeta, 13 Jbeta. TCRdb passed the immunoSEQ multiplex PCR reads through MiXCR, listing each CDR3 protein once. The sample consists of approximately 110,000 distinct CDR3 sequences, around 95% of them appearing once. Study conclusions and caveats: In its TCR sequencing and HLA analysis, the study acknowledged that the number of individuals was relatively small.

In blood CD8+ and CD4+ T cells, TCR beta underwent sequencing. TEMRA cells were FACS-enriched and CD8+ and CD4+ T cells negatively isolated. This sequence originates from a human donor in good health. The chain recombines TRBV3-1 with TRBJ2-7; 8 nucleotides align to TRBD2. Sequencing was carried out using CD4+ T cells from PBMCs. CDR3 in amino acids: CASSPGLGEQYF. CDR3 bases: TGTGCCAGCAGCCCGGGACTAGGCGAGCAGTACTTC.